These 2 T cell receptor beta chains were all obtained from the same sample, sequenced in a study of T cells in Graves' hyperthyroidism and ophthalmopathy. RNA transcripts were the template for amplifying TCR beta CDR3 regions. The HTBI primer set drove a first-round RT-PCR of the TCR CDR3. Via MiXCR, TCRdb re-called the multiplex PCR reads, giving one row per CDR3 protein. The table shows about 600,000 distinct CDR3 sequences, with 12% to 15% occurring only once. Sequencing input: blood. The receptors here all came from a woman aged 18-30 years with Graves' ophthalmopathy.

In its sample, this clonotype was seen many times. The CDR3, as DNA: TGTGCCAGCAGTTCCCGACTAGCGGGGTCCTACGAGCAGTACTTC. Translated: CASSSRLAGSYEQYF. The V call is TRBV28, the J call TRBJ2-7; 11 positions agree with TRBD2. The J segment lost 1 base and the V segment lost 4 bases, leaving 3 bases of the junction unmatched. The CDR3 sequence is 15 residues long. In germline, CDR1 is MDHEN, CDR2 SYDVKM.

This clonotype was recorded many times. The rearrangement joins TRBV4-1 to TRBJ1-1; D unclear. V lost 0 bases and J 7 bases, leaving 12 bases between the germline ends. Germline CDR1 reads MGHRA; CDR2 reads YSYEKL. The CDR3 length is 14 residues. CDR3 sequence: CASSQDPTRGEAFF. For the CDR3, the DNA is TGCGCCAGCAGCCAAGATCCCACACGCGGTGAAGCTTTCTTT.